This TCR beta chain was identified during a study of CD8 T cells in Susac syndrome. Sequencing of TCR beta was performed on blood CD8+ and CD4+ T cells. With 1 base removed from V and 1 base from J, the gap between germline ends came to 5 bases. The CDR3 length is 15 residues. Per germline, CDR1 MGHRA and CDR2 YSYEKL. Random hexamers primed reverse transcription of about 0.45 to 1 ug RNA. MiXCR, run by TCRdb on the immunoSEQ multiplex PCR reads, gives a single entry per CDR3 protein. The sample lists some 300,000 distinct CDR3 sequences; approximately 85% were seen once. What was sequenced was CD8+ T cells from PBMCs. This TCR derives from a human donor with multiple sclerosis. The chain couples TRBV4-1 to TRBJ1-6; D not certain. CDR3 bases: TGCGCCAGCAGCCAAGGGAAGTCCTATAATTCACCCCTCCACTTT. Translation gives CASSQGKSYNSPLHF.